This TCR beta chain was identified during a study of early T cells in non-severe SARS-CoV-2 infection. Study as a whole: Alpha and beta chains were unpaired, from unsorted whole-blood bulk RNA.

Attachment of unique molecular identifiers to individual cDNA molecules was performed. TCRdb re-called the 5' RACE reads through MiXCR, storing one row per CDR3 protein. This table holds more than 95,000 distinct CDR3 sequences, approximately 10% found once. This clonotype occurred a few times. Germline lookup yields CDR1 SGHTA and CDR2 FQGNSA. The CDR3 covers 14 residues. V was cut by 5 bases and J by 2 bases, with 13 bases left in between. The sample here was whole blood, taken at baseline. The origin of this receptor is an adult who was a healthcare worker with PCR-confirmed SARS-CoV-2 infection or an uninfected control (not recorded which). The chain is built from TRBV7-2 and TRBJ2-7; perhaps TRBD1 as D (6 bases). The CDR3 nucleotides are TGTGCCAGCAGCCATAGGACAGCAACCTACGAGCAGTACTTC. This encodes CASSHRTATYEQYF.